There are a few counts of the clone carrying this TCR beta chain. The data derive from a study of cytotoxic CD8 clonotypes in ibrutinib-treated CLL. Trimming cost V 0 bases and J 0 bases; bases outside gene matches: 13. Germline V gene lookup returns CDR1 MNHNS and CDR2 SASEGT. This CDR3 contains 19 residues. Profiled with immunoSEQ multiplex PCR; TCRdb holds only in-frame clones, not every one. The sample yields 300,000 to 400,000 clones, 60% to 80% seen once. The origin of this receptor is a human donor with chronic lymphocytic leukemia. The chain employs TRBV6-1 and TRBJ2-5; 7 nucleotides line up with TRBD2. The sample in question was PBMCs, obtained after 36 months of ibrutinib treatment. CDR3 protein: CASSEAFGGRGSNQETQYF. The CDR3, as DNA: TGTGCCAGCAGTGAAGCGTTCGGAGGGAGGGGCTCCAACCAAGAGACCCAGTACTTC.